The rows below give T cell receptor beta chains drawn from one sample of a study of shared clonotypes between healthy human individuals. Assay: immunoSEQ multiplex PCR; the TCRdb copy retains only in-frame clones and omits some. The data show 950,000 to 1,200,000 clones, 70% to 80% seen once. The material sequenced was memory CD4+ T cells from PBMCs. All receptors derive from a young man in good health. Some clones in this sample may be carry-over from other donors' samples. Each CDR3 is given with its conserved first and last residue. The D gene is left open where the match is weak. Size tells how often a clone was seen (once, few, many) or the class of an expanded clone, and some rows leave it out.

D gene	V gene	clone size	J gene	CDR3 protein	CDR3 DNA
NA	TRBV19	NA	TRBJ1-1	CASSSPRQGGKNTEAFF	TGTGCCAGTAGCTCTCCCCGCCAGGGTGGCAAGAACACTGAAGCTTTCTTT
NA	TRBV11-2	few	TRBJ2-3	CASSRLRGAGTDTQYF	TGTGCCAGCAGCCGCCTGAGAGGGGCCGGCACAGATACGCAGTATTTT
NA	TRBV14	few	TRBJ1-1	CASSPHLGGPPMLANTEAFF	TGTGCCAGCAGCCCTCACTTGGGGGGTCCTCCTATGTTAGCGAACACTGAAGCTTTCTTT
NA	TRBV28	NA	TRBJ1-2	CASSFYRAGYTF	TGTGCCAGCAGTTTTTATCGGGCTGGCTACACCTTC
TRBD2	TRBV28	many	TRBJ2-1	CASSLPSVPSGSVYNEQFF	TGTGCCAGCAGTTTACCGTCCGTGCCTAGCGGGAGCGTATACAATGAGCAGTTCTTC
NA	TRBV7-9	NA	TRBJ1-1	CASSLWRQGIWNTEAFF	TGTGCCAGCAGCTTATGGCGTCAGGGGATTTGGAACACTGAAGCTTTCTTT
TRBD1	TRBV9	NA	TRBJ1-1	CASSETGYTEAFF	TGTGCCAGCAGTGAGACAGGGTATACTGAAGCTTTCTTT
NA	TRBV11-2	NA	TRBJ2-7	CASNPTVGYNEQYF	TGTGCCAGCAACCCGACAGTGGGATACAACGAGCAGTACTTC
TRBD2	TRBV10-3	NA	TRBJ2-1	CAISGLAGGDNEQFF	TGTGCCATCAGTGGACTAGCGGGAGGTGACAATGAGCAGTTCTTC
NA	TRBV7-9	NA	TRBJ2-1	CASSPGNSGDYNEQFF	TGTGCCAGCAGCCCGGGGAATTCCGGAGACTACAATGAGCAGTTCTTC
TRBD2	TRBV12-5	NA	TRBJ2-1	CASGFGTSGSGDEQFF	TGTGCTAGTGGCTTCGGGACTAGCGGGAGTGGGGATGAGCAGTTCTTC
TRBD1	TRBV29-1	few	TRBJ1-1	CSAGGQLNTEAFF	TGCAGCGCCGGGGGACAGCTGAACACTGAAGCTTTCTTT
TRBD1	TRBV2	NA	TRBJ2-5	CASSGQGAVKTQYF	TGTGCCAGCAGTGGACAGGGGGCTGTGAAGACCCAGTACTTC
TRBD1	TRBV5-4	NA	TRBJ1-1	CASSLRTGWTEAFF	TGTGCCAGCAGCTTACGGACAGGGTGGACTGAAGCTTTCTTT
NA	TRBV7-2	NA	TRBJ2-3	CASSLGLGRTDTQYF	TGTGCCAGCAGCTTGGGTTTAGGTCGCACAGATACGCAGTATTTT
NA	TRBV6-1	NA	TRBJ2-1	CASSPWSAGYNEQFF	TGTGCCAGCAGCCCTTGGTCCGCCGGTTACAATGAGCAGTTCTTC
TRBD1	TRBV10-3	NA	TRBJ1-1	CAISDFDRVNAFF	TGTGCCATCAGTGATTTCGACAGGGTGAACGCTTTCTTT
TRBD2	TRBV7-9	NA	TRBJ2-5	CASSLIGGSGETQYF	TGTGCCAGCAGCTTAATCGGCGGGAGTGGGGAGACCCAGTACTTC
NA	TRBV28	NA	TRBJ2-5	CASSLRRWAETQYF	TGTGCCAGCAGTTTAAGGCGATGGGCGGAGACCCAGTACTTC
TRBD2	TRBV5-4	NA	TRBJ2-5	CASSPSGGPDATQYF	TGTGCCAGCAGCCCCTCGGGGGGGCCTGATGCGACCCAGTACTTC
NA	TRBV9	few	TRBJ2-1	CASSVIGDSRVEQFF	TGTGCCAGCAGCGTAATAGGGGACTCCCGGGTTGAGCAGTTCTTC
NA	TRBV5-1	few	TRBJ1-1	CASSLDRIVNTEAFF	TGCGCCAGCAGCTTGGACCGAATTGTGAACACTGAAGCTTTCTTT
TRBD2	TRBV9	NA	TRBJ2-7	CASSPPSGRADEQYF	TGTGCCAGCAGCCCGCCGAGCGGGAGAGCGGACGAGCAGTACTTC
TRBD1	TRBV7-9	NA	TRBJ2-3	CASSSGQVRTDTQYF	TGTGCCAGCAGCTCGGGACAGGTCCGGACAGATACGCAGTATTTT
NA	TRBV5-1	NA	TRBJ2-7	CASSSSLYERYF	TGCGCCAGCAGCTCCAGTCTCTACGAGCGGTACTTC
NA	TRBV5-1	NA	TRBJ2-7	CASSLFGTESSYEQYF	TGCGCCAGCAGCTTGTTTGGGACTGAGAGCTCCTACGAGCAGTACTTC
NA	TRBV6-6	once	TRBJ1-4	CASSYSQGLNEKLFF	TGTGCCAGCAGTTACTCTCAGGGGTTAAATGAAAAACTGTTTTTT
TRBD1	TRBV7-9	NA	TRBJ2-5	CASSLEGGARETQYF	TGTGCCAGCAGCTTAGAAGGGGGCGCGAGAGAGACCCAGTACTTC
NA	TRBV7-8	few	TRBJ2-5	CASSPPIQETQYF	TGTGCCAGCAGCCCTCCGATCCAAGAGACCCAGTACTTC
NA	TRBV27	NA	TRBJ2-2	CASSLFPRLGTGELFF	TGTGCCAGCAGTTTATTTCCACGCCTGGGGACCGGGGAGCTGTTTTTT
TRBD1	TRBV25-1	NA	TRBJ2-5	CASSWDRWAGETQYF	TGTGCCAGCAGTTGGGACAGATGGGCCGGAGAGACCCAGTACTTC
NA	TRBV5-4	few	TRBJ2-7	CASRHGQRYEQYF	TGTGCCAGCAGACATGGACAGCGCTACGAGCAGTACTTC
NA	TRBV7-8	once	TRBJ1-2	CASSPRDRYGYTF	TGTGCCAGCAGCCCGCGGGACCGCTATGGCTACACCTTC
TRBD2	TRBV6-5	once	TRBJ2-3	CASSFGLAGDTQYF	TGTGCCAGCAGTTTTGGACTAGCGGGTGATACGCAGTATTTT
TRBD1	TRBV28	NA	TRBJ1-4	CASSSGGSAEKLFF	TGTGCCAGCAGTTCAGGGGGATCGGCTGAAAAACTGTTTTTT
TRBD1	TRBV14	NA	TRBJ1-2	CASSQAGTGVYGYTF	TGTGCCAGCAGCCAAGCCGGGACAGGGGTCTATGGCTACACCTTC
NA	TRBV28	NA	TRBJ2-7	CASSLSAGEQYF	TGTGCCAGCAGTTTATCGGCGGGCGAGCAGTACTTC
NA	TRBV6-5	NA	TRBJ1-6	CASRATVSNSPLHF	TGTGCCAGCAGAGCTACCGTCTCTAATTCACCCCTCCACTTT
TRBD2	TRBV7-2	NA	TRBJ2-1	CASSLLAGVGRNEQFF	TGTGCCAGCAGCTTACTAGCGGGAGTAGGTAGGAATGAGCAGTTCTTC
TRBD1	TRBV2	NA	TRBJ1-4	CATTGTGGEKLFF	TGTGCCACCACTGGGACAGGGGGCGAAAAACTGTTTTTT
NA	TRBV4-1	NA	TRBJ2-1	CASRGWKNEQFF	TGCGCCAGCAGGGGGTGGAAAAATGAGCAGTTCTTC
NA	TRBV4-2	NA	TRBJ2-6	CASSQWDSSSGANVLTF	TGTGCCAGCAGCCAATGGGACTCAAGCTCTGGGGCCAACGTCCTGACTTTC